A single sample is the source of the 15 T cell receptor beta chains below, sequenced in a study of blood T cell repertoires in COVID-19. Clones were sequenced by immunoSEQ multiplex PCR, and TCRdb holds only the in-frame ones, with some missing. The sample carries almost 400,000 clones, more than 75% recorded once. Sequenced: PBMCs or T cells enriched from blood (not recorded which). These receptors all stem from a woman in her 30s with acute COVID-19.

The chain has TRBV27 and TRBJ2-7; possible D gene TRBD1, 6 bases. The CDR3 runs 14 residues. Germline assignment: CDR1 MNHEY and CDR2 SMNVEV (reference sequence). Trimming shortened V by 3 bases and J by 0 bases, and 9 bases separated the two germline ends. The CDR3 loop is CASSFKDSSYEQYF. The DNA of the CDR3 is TGTGCCAGCAGTTTCAAGGACAGCTCCTACGAGCAGTACTTC.

J is TRBJ2-7 and V is TRBV7-3; D may be TRBD2 (5 bases). The CDR3 extends over 17 amino acids. Trimming removed 1 base from V and 4 bases from J, with 20 bases in between. Germline lookup yields CDR1 SGHTA and CDR2 FQGTGA. CDR3 sequence reads: CASSLRKKSSSDYEQYF. The DNA for the CDR3 is TGTGCCAGCAGCTTAAGGAAAAAGTCTAGCTCGGATTACGAGCAGTACTTC.

The CDR3: CASSQGWSGEQFF. The CDR3 nucleotides are TGTGCCAGCAGCCAAGGATGGAGTGGGGAGCAGTTCTTC. This chain uses TRBV3-1 (or the pseudogene TRBV3-2) with TRBJ2-1; D remains ambiguous. The CDR3 consists of 13 residues. Trimming cost V 1 base and J 10 bases, with 11 bases left between them. Germline loops: CDR1 LGHDT, CDR2 YNNKEL (reference sequence).

This chain links TRBV6-5 with TRBJ2-7; a weak D match, TRBD2 (6 bases). In germline, CDR1 is MNHEY, CDR2 SVGAGI. Trimming took 8 bases from V and 0 from J, leaving 11 bases between them. The CDR3 length is 13 residues. The CDR3 sequence: CASGETSSYEQYF. The CDR3 nucleotides are TGTGCCAGCGGGGAGACTAGCTCCTACGAGCAGTACTTC.

This clone has a single count. The rearrangement uses TRBV3-1 (or the pseudogene TRBV3-2) and TRBJ2-3; 11 bases line up with TRBD2. V dropped 1 base and J dropped 4; count of bases not matched to a gene: 7. The germline gives CDR1 LGHDT, CDR2 YNNKEL (reference sequence). The CDR3 consists of 17 residues. In DNA, the CDR3 is TGTGCCAGCAGCCAAGGGGGCCTAGCGGGGGGTGCAGATACGCAGTATTTT. This codes for CASSQGGLAGGADTQYF.

This clone was recorded only once. The chain recombines TRBV9 with TRBJ1-1; TRBD1 matches 9 bases. Germline CDR1 is SGDLS and CDR2 is YYNGEE. The J segment lost 6 bases and the V segment lost 2 bases, leaving 2 bases of the junction unmatched. The CDR3 loop spans 13 amino acids. The chain's CDR3 is CASSVGQGAEAFF. CDR3 nucleotide sequence: TGTGCCAGCAGCGTGGGACAGGGCGCTGAAGCTTTCTTT. The entire variable domain, with the rest obtained from reference TRBV9 and TRBJ1-1, is as follows: DSGVTQTPKHLITATGQRVTLRCSPRSGDLSVYWYQQSLDQGLQFLIQYYNGEERAKGNILERFSAQQFPDLHSELNLSSLELGDSALYFCASSVGQGAEAFFGQGTRLTVV.

The chain employs TRBV12-3 or TRBV12-4 and TRBJ1-2; D possibly corresponds to TRBD1 (6 bases). Trimming shortened V by 5 bases and J by 4 bases, and 8 bases separated the two germline ends. The CDR3 has 12 residues. The CDR3: CASSDRFYGYTF. CDR3 sequence (DNA): TGTGCCAGCAGTGACAGGTTCTATGGCTACACCTTC.

CDR3 protein: CASSPLRGITAFF. CDR3 in DNA: TGTGCCAGCAGCCCCCTGCGGGGGATAACAGCTTTCTTT. The chain joins TRBV11-2 to TRBJ1-1; tentatively, D is TRBD1 (5 bases). V was cut by 5 bases and J by 10 bases, with 17 bases left in between. The CDR3 has 13 amino acids. Germline V lookup: CDR1 SGHAT, CDR2 FQNNGV.

This chain joins TRBV27 and TRBJ2-3; TRBD1 matches at 8 bases. Trimming at V came to 6 bases and at J to 4 bases, leaving 9 bases not matched to a gene. Germline V gene lookup returns CDR1 MNHEY and CDR2 SMNVEV (reference sequence). CDR3 length equals 15 residues. CDR3 sequence reads: CASRGQGRWADTQYF. CDR3 in DNA: TGTGCCAGCAGAGGACAGGGAAGATGGGCAGATACGCAGTATTTT.

The V and J genes are TRBV5-4 and TRBJ1-1, with 7 bases identical to TRBD1. The V gene end was trimmed by 0 bases and the J gene end by 5 bases; junction bases not matched to a gene: 4. CDR3 length equals 14 residues. Per germline, CDR1 SGHNT and CDR2 YYREEE (reference sequence). The CDR3 DNA is TGTGCCAGCAGCTTGGTGGCAGGGGGAACTGAAGCTTTCTTT. This codes for CASSLVAGGTEAFF.

V gene TRBV24-1 combines with J gene TRBJ2-5; 10 bases line up with TRBD1. V lost 2 bases to trimming and J lost 1 base; unmatched junction nucleotides: 9. Germline V CDR1 and CDR2: KGHDR, SFDVKD. The CDR3 contains 18 residues. CDR3 nucleotides: TGTGCCACCAGTGATTCACTGTCCCGGGACAGGGGCCAAGAGACCCAGTACTTC. This sequence encodes CATSDSLSRDRGQETQYF.

This chain connects TRBV14 to TRBJ1-1; the D is unclear. Trimming shortened V by 1 base and J by 4 bases, and 7 bases separated the two germline ends. Germline V CDR1 and CDR2: SGHDN, FVKESK. The CDR3 runs 13 residues. The CDR3 protein is CASSQGWATEAFF. DNA for the CDR3: TGTGCCAGCAGCCAAGGCTGGGCCACTGAAGCTTTCTTT. Full variable domain (missing parts from reference TRBV14 and TRBJ1-1): EAGVTQFPSHSVIEKGQTVTLRCDPISGHDNLYWYRRVMGKEIKFLLHFVKESKQDESGMPNNRFLAERTGGTYSTLKVQPAELEDSGVYFCASSQGWATEAFFGQGTRLTVV.

The chain employs TRBV7-2 and TRBJ1-2; a weak D match, TRBD1 (5 bases). The CDR3 contains 16 residues. Per germline, CDR1 SGHTA and CDR2 FQGNSA. The V end lost 1 base, the J end lost 14 bases, and 26 bases lay between the germline ends. The CDR3 protein is CASSLEYANRPLTPTF. CDR3 bases: TGTGCCAGCAGCTTAGAGTACGCCAACAGGCCCCTGACTCCGACCTTC. The entire variable domain, with the rest obtained from reference TRBV7-2 and TRBJ1-2, is as follows: GAGVSQSPSNKVTEKGKDVELRCDPISGHTALYWYRQSLGQGLEFLIYFQGNSAPDKSGLPSDRFSAERTGGSVSTLTIQRTQQEDSAVYLCASSLEYANRPLTPTFGSGTRLTVV.

The gene calls are TRBV5-6 and TRBJ2-7, with a weak D call TRBD1 (5 bases). The CDR3 totals 13 residues. V shed 4 bases and J shed 0 bases, with 8 bases lying between them. Per germline, CDR1 SGHDT and CDR2 YYEEEE. The CDR3 reads CASSAGLSYEQYF. The CDR3 coding sequence is TGTGCCAGCAGCGCAGGGCTCTCCTACGAGCAGTACTTC.

This clone has only a few counts. The rearrangement joins TRBV2 to TRBJ1-5, with unresolved D. CDR1 is SNHLY and CDR2 is FYNNEI in the germline V gene. The CDR3 sequence is 17 residues long. V lost 8 bases and J 6 bases, leaving 26 bases between the germline ends. In DNA, the CDR3 is TGTGCCAGCTCCGGGGTATCTGGGCCGGTTGGAGGTCAGCCCCAGCATTTT. It translates to CASSGVSGPVGGQPQHF.